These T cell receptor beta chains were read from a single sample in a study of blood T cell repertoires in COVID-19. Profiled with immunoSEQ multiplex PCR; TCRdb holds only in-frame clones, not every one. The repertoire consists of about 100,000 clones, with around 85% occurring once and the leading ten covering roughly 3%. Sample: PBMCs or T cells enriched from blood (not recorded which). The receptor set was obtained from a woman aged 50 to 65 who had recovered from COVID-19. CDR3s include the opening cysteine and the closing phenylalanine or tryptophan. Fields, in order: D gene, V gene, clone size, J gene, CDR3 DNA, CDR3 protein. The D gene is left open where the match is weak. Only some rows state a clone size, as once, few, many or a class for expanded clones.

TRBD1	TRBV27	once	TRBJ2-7	TGTGCCAGCAGTTTATCGCCCCCCTCCGGGACAGGTTTCGACGAGCAGTACTTC	CASSLSPPSGTGFDEQYF
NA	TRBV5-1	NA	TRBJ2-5	TGCGCCAGCAGCCCACGCACAGGGACGGAGACCCAGTACTTC	CASSPRTGTETQYF
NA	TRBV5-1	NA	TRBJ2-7	TGCGCCAGCAGCTCCGGCTCCTACGAGCAGTACTTC	CASSSGSYEQYF
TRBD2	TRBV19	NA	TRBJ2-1	TGTGCCAGTAGTCGGACTAGCGGGGGGCGGGTGGAGCAGTTCTTC	CASSRTSGGRVEQFF
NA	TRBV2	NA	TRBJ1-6	TGTGCCAGCAGTAAACAGGATCTCGGTAATTCACCCCTCCACTTT	CASSKQDLGNSPLHF
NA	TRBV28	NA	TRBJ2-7	TGTGCCACCAACTCAGGGGCAAAGACCTACGAGCAGTACTTC	CATNSGAKTYEQYF
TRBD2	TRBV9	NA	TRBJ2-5	TGTGCCAGCAGCCGTAGCGGGGGCCTGTACCAAGAGACCCAGTACTTC	CASSRSGGLYQETQYF
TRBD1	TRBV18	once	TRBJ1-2	TGTGCCAGCTCGGCCCCGGGACAGTCTAACTATGGCTACACCTTC	CASSAPGQSNYGYTF
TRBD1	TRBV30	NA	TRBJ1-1	TGTGCCTCGACAGGGACTGAAGCTTTCTTT	CASTGTEAFF
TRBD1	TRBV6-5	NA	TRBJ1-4	TGTGCCAGCAGTCTGGACAGGAGAAATGAAAAACTGTTTTTT	CASSLDRRNEKLFF
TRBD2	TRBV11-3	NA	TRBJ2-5	TGTGCCAGCAGCTTAGGAGGACTAGCGGGCTCCCAAGAGACCCAGTACTTC	CASSLGGLAGSQETQYF
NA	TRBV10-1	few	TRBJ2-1	TGCGCCAGCGGGTTAAGCCCGAACGGAGTTCGGTTCTTC	CASGLSPNGVRFF
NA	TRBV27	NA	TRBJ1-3	TGTGCCAGCAGTTTATCGATCAGGGCCCGAAACACCATATATTTT	CASSLSIRARNTIYF
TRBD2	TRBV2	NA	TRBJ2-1	TGTGCCAGCAGGAGGACTAGCGGAGAGCAGTTCTTC	CASRRTSGEQFF
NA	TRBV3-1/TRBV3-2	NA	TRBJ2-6	TGTGCCAGCAGCCAAGGTGATGGGGCCTCTGGGGCCAACGTCCTGACTTTC	CASSQGDGASGANVLTF
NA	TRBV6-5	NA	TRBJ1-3	TGTGCCAGCAGTTACTCGGTGAGGGCAAGAGGAAACACCATATATTTT	CASSYSVRARGNTIYF
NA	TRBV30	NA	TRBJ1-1	TGTGCCTGGAGTCCCGTGAACACTGAAGCTTTCTTT	CAWSPVNTEAFF
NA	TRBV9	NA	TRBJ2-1	TGTGCCAGCAGCCTGGACACCGAGCAGTTCTTC	CASSLDTEQFF
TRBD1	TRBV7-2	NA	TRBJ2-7	TGTGCCAGCAGCTTAACCGGGACAGATTCCTACGAGCAGTACTTC	CASSLTGTDSYEQYF
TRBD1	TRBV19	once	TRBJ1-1	TGTGCCAGTAGTATGGGACAGGGGAGAACTGAAGCTTTCTTT	CASSMGQGRTEAFF
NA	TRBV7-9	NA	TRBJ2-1	TGTGCCAGCAGCAATTACGGGGGATACAATGAGCAGTTCTTC	CASSNYGGYNEQFF
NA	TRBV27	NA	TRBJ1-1	TGTGCCAGCAGTTCCCAATACATAAGCACTGAAGCTTTCTTT	CASSSQYISTEAFF
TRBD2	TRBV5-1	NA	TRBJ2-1	TGCGCCAGCAGCCAGGCCGACCTAGCGGGAGTAGTAGGCAATGAGCAGTTCTTC	CASSQADLAGVVGNEQFF
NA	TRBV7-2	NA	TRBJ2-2	TGTGCCAGCAGCTTTACATCGGGTGGGTGGAAAGCTCACACCGGGGAGCTGTTTTTT	CASSFTSGGWKAHTGELFF
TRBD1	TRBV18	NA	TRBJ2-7	TGTGCCAGCTCACAACCGGGACAGGGGGTCTACGAGCAGTACTTC	CASSQPGQGVYEQYF
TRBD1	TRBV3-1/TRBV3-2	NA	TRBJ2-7	TGTGCCAGCAGCCTTTCACAGGGGTACGAGCAGTACTTC	CASSLSQGYEQYF
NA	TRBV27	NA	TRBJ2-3	TGTGCCAGCAGTTCCTACACAGATACGCAGTATTTT	CASSSYTDTQYF
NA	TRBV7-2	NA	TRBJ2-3	TGTGCCAGCAGCTTAGCGGGAGCCGGCACAGATACGCAGTATTTT	CASSLAGAGTDTQYF
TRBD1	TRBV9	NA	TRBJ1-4	TGTGCCAGCAGCGTCGACAGGGGGAGCGAAAAACTGTTTTTT	CASSVDRGSEKLFF
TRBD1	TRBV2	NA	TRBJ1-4	TGTGCCAGCAGGAGGACAGGGGGAATGAACCTTGGAAAACTGTTTTTT	CASRRTGGMNLGKLFF
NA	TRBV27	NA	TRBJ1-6	TGTGCCAGCAGTTACAGGGCCATCGCGTTACCCCTCCACTTT	CASSYRAIALPLHF